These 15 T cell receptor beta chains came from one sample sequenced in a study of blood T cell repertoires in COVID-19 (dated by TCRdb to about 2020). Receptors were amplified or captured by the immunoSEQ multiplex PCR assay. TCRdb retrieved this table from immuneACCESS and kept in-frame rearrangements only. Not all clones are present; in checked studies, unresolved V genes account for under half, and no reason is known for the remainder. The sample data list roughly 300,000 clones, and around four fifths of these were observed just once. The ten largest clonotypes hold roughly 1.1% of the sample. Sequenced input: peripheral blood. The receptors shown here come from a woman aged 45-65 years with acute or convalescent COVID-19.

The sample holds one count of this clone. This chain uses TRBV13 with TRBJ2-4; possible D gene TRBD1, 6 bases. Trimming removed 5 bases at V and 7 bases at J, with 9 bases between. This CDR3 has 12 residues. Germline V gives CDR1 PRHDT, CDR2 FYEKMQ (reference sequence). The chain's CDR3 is CASSQGRNIQYF. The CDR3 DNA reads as TGTGCCAGCAGCCAGGGGCGTAACATTCAGTACTTC.

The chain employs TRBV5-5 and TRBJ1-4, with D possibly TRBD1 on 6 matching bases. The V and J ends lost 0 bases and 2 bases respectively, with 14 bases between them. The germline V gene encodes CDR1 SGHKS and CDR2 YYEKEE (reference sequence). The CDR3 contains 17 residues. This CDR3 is CASSLVWQGKTNEKLFF. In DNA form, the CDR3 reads TGTGCCAGCAGCTTGGTGTGGCAGGGGAAGACTAATGAAAAACTGTTTTTT.

The CDR3 DNA follows: TGTGCCAGCAGCACCGACAGGGGGCTTTCCTACAATGAGCAGTTCTTC. Translated, it gives CASSTDRGLSYNEQFF. The chain employs TRBV11-1 and TRBJ2-1; 10 nucleotides agree with TRBD1. The length of the CDR3 is 16 residues. The junction had 5 bases not matched to a gene; V was cut back by 5 bases and J by 1 base. Germline V lookup: CDR1 SGHAT, CDR2 FQDESV (reference sequence).

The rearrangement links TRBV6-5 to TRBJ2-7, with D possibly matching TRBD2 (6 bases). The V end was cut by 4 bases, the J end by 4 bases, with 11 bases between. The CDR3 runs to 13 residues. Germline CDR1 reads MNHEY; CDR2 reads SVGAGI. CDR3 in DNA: TGTGCCAGCAGTTCTCCCGGGACTTACGAGCAGTACGTC. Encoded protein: CASSSPGTYEQYV.

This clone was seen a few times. The CDR3 sequence: CASGLTPDLGGGQPQHF. The CDR3, as DNA: TGTGCTAGTGGTTTGACCCCTGACCTCGGAGGAGGCCAGCCCCAGCATTTT. The chain joins TRBV12-5 to TRBJ1-5; D unresolved. The germline V gene encodes CDR1 LGHNT and CDR2 FRNRAP. This CDR3 comprises 17 residues. V lost 2 bases, J lost 7 bases, and 21 bases lay in between.

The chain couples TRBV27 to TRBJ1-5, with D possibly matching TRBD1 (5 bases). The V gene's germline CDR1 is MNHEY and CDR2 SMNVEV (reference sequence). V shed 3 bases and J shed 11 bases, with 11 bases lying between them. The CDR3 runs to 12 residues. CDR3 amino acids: CASSFPGGTQHF. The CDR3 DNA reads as TGTGCCAGCAGTTTCCCCGGGGGGACCCAGCATTTT.

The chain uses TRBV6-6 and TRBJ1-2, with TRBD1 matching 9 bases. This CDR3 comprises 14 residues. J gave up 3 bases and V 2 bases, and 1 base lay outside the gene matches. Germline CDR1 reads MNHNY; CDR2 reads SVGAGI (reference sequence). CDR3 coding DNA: TGTGCCAGCAGTTACGGGACAGGGTACTATGGCTACACCTTC. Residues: CASSYGTGYYGYTF.

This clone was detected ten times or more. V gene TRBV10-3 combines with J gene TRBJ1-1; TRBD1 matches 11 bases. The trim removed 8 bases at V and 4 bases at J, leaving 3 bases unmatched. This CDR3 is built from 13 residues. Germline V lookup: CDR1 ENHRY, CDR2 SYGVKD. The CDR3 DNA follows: TGTGCCATCGGGGACAGGGGGGGCACTGAAGCTTTCTTT. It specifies CAIGDRGGTEAFF.

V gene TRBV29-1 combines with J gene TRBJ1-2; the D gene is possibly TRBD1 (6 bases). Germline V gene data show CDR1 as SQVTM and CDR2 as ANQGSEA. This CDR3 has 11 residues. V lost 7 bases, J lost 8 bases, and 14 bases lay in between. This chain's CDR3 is CSAGWGRGYTF. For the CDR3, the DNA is TGCAGCGCGGGGTGGGGGCGAGGCTACACCTTC. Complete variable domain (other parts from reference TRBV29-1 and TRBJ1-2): SAVISQKPSRDICQRGTSLTIQCQVDSQVTMMFWYRQQPGQSLTLIATANQGSEATYESGFVIDKFPISRPNLTFSTLTVSNMSPEDSSIYLCSAGWGRGYTFGSGTRLTVV.

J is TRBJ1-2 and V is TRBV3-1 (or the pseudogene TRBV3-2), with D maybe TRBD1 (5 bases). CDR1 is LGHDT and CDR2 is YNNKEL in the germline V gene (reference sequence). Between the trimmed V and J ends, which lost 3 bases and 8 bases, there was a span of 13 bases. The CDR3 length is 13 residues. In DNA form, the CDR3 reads TGTGCCAGCAGCCACGGGACTGGGGAGGGCTACACCTTC. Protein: CASSHGTGEGYTF.

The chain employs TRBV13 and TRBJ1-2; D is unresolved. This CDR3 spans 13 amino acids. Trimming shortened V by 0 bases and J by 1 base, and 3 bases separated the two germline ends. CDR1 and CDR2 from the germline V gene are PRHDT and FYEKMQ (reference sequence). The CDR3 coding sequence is TGTGCCAGCAGCTTAGGACTTAACTATGGCTACACCTTC. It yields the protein CASSLGLNYGYTF.

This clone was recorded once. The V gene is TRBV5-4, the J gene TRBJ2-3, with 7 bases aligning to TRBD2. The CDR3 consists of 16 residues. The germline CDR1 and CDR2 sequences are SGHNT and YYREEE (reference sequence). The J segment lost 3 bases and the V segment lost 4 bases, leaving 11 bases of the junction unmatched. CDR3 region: CASSAPGLPGTDTQYF. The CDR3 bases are TGTGCCAGCAGCGCGCCGGGACTACCGGGGACAGATACGCAGTATTTT.

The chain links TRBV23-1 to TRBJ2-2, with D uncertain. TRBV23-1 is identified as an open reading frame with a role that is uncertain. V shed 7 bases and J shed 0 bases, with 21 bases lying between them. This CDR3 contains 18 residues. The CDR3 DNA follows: TGCGCCAGCACCTACCGGGTCCGCGGAAGCACGAACACCGGGGAGCTGTTTTTT. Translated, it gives CASTYRVRGSTNTGELFF.

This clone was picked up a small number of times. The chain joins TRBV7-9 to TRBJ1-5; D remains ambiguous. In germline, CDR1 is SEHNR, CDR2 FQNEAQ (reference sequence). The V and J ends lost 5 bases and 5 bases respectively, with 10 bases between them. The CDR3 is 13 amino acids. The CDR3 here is CASSHRPDQPQHF. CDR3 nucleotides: TGTGCCAGCAGCCATCGCCCGGATCAGCCCCAGCATTTT.

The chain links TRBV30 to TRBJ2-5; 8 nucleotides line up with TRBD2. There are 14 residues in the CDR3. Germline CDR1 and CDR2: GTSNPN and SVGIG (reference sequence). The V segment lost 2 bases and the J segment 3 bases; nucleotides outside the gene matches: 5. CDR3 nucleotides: TGTGCCTGGAGTCGCGGACTAGCAGAAGAGACCCAGTACTTC. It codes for CAWSRGLAEETQYF.